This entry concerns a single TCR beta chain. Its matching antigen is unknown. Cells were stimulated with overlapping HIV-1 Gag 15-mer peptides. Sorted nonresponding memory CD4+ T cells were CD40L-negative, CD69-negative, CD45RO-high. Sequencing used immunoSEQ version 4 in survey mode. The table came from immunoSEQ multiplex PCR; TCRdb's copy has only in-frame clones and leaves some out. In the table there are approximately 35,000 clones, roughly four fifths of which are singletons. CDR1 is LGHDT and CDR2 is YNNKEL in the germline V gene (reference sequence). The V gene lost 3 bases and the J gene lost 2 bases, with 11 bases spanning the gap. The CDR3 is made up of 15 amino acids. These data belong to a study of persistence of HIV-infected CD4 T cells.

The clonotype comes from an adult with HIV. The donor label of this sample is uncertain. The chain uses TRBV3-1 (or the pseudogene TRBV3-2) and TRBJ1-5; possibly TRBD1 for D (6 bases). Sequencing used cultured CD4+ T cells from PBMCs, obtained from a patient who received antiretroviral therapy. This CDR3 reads CASSQSRTGNQPQHF. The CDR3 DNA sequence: TGTGCCAGCAGCCAGTCCCGGACAGGCAATCAGCCCCAGCATTTT.